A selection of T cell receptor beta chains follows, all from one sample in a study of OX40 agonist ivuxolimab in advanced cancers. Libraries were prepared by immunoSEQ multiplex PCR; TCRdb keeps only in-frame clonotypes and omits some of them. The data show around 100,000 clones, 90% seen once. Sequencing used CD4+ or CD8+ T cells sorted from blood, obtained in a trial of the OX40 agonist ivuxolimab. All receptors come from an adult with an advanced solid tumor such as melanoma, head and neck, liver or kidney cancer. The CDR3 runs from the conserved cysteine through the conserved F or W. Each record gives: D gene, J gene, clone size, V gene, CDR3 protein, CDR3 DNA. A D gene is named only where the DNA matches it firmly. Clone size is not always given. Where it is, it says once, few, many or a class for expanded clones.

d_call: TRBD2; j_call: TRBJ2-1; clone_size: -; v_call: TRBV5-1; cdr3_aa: CASSFSGRGYNEQFF; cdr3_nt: TGCGCCAGCAGCTTTTCAGGGAGGGGCTACAATGAGCAGTTCTTC
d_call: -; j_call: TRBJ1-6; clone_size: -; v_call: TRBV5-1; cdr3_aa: CASSLTAARRNSPLHF; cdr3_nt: TGCGCCAGCAGCTTGACAGCGGCGAGGAGGAATTCACCCCTCCACTTT
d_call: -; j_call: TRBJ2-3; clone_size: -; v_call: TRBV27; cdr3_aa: CASSLTRAEDTQYF; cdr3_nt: TGTGCCAGCAGTTTGACGAGGGCGGAAGATACGCAGTATTTT
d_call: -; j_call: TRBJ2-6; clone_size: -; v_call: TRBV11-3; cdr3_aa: CASSRAGANVLTF; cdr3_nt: TGTGCCAGCAGCCGTGCTGGGGCCAACGTCCTGACTTTC
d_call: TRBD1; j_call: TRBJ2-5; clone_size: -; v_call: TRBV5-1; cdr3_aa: CASSLGGQGQQETQYF; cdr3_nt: TGCGCCAGCAGCTTGGGTGGACAGGGGCAACAAGAGACCCAGTACTTC
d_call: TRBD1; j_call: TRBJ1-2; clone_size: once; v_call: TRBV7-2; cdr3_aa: CASSQPPGQKLHYGYTF; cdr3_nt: TGTGCCAGCAGCCAACCCCCGGGACAGAAACTCCACTATGGCTACACCTTC
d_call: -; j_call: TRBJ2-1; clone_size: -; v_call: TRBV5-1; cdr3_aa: CASSFGLFNDEQFF; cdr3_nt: TGCGCCAGCAGCTTCGGGCTCTTTAACGATGAGCAGTTCTTC
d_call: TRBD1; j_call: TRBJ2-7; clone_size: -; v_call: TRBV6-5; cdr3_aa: CASSLNRGPPYEQYF; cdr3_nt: TGTGCCAGCAGCCTGAACAGGGGGCCCCCCTACGAGCAGTACTTC
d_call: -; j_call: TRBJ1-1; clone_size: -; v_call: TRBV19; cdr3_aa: CASSIGRGANTEAFF; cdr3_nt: TGTGCCAGTAGTATAGGAAGAGGGGCGAACACTGAAGCTTTCTTT
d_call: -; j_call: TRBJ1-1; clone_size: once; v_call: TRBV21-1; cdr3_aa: CASSKGGQDSTEAFF; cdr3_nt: TGTGCCAGCAGCAAAGGGGGACAGGACTCCACTGAAGCTTTCTTT
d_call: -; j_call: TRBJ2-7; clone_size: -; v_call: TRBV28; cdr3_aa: CASRAPPPDYEQYF; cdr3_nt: TGTGCCAGCAGAGCACCCCCCCCGGACTACGAGCAGTACTTC
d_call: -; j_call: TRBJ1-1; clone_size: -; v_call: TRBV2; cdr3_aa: CASRRTVDTEAFF; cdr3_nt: TGTGCCAGCAGAAGGACCGTGGACACTGAAGCTTTCTTT
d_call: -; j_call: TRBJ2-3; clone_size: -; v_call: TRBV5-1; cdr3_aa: CASSLGTTRDTQYF; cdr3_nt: TGCGCCAGCAGCTTAGGGACAACCCGGGATACGCAGTATTTT
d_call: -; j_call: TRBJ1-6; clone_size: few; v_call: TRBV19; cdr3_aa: CASSLSPGLNSPLHF; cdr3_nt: TGTGCCAGTAGCCTCTCTCCGGGACTTAATTCACCCCTCCACTTT
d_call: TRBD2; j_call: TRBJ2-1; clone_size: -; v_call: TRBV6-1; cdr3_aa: CASSEGQRGEQFF; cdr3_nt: TGTGCCAGCAGTGAAGGGCAGCGGGGAGAGCAGTTCTTC
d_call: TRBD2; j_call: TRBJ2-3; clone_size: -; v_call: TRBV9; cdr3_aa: CASSAGTSGPTDTQYF; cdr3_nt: TGTGCCAGCAGCGCTGGGACTAGCGGACCCACAGATACGCAGTATTTT
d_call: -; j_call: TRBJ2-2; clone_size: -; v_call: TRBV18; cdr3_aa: CASSPPAGTGELFF; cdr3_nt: TGTGCCAGCTCACCACCGGCGGGAACCGGGGAGCTGTTTTTT
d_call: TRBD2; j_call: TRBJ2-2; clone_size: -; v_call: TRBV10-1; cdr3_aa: CASSGLAGAGELFF; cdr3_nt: TGCGCCAGCAGCGGACTAGCGGGAGCCGGGGAGCTGTTTTTT
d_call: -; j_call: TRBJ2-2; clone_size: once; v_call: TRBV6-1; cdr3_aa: CASSGLTANTGELFF; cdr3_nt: TGTGCCAGCAGTGGACTGACAGCGAACACCGGGGAGCTGTTTTTT
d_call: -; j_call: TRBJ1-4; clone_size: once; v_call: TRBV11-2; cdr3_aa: CASSPGLFEKLFF; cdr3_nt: TGTGCCAGCAGCCCGGGTTTATTTGAAAAACTGTTTTTT
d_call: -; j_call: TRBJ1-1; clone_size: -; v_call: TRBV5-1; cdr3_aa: CASSLYISGPATEAFF; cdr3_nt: TGCGCCAGCAGCTTGTATATATCAGGGCCTGCCACTGAAGCTTTCTTT
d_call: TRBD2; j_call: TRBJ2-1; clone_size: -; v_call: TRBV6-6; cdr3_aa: CASKMREGRVGEQFF; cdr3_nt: TGTGCCAGCAAGATGAGGGAGGGCCGGGTCGGTGAGCAGTTCTTC
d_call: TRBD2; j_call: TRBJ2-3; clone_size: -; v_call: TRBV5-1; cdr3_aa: CASSFGTRGADTQYF; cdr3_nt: TGCGCCAGCAGCTTCGGGACTCGGGGGGCAGATACGCAGTATTTT
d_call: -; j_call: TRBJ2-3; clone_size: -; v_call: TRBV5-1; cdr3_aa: CASSLWAGGSTDTQYF; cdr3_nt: TGCGCCAGCAGCTTGTGGGCAGGGGGGAGCACAGATACGCAGTATTTT
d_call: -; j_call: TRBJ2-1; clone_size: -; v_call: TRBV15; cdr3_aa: CATSPRGWGGNEQFF; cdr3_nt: TGTGCCACCAGCCCCCGGGGATGGGGAGGCAATGAGCAGTTCTTC
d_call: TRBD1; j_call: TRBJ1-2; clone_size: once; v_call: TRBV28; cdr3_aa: CASSPLGQGRHYGYTF; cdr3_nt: TGTGCCAGCAGCCCCCTCGGACAGGGTCGGCACTATGGCTACACCTTC
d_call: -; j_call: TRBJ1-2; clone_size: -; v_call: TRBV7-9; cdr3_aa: CASSLLGRTGYTF; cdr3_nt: TGTGCCAGCAGCTTACTGGGGAGAACCGGCTACACCTTC
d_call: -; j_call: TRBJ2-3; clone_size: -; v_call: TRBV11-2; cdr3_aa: CASSWDKKASTDTQYF; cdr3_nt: TGTGCCAGCAGCTGGGACAAAAAGGCTAGCACAGATACGCAGTATTTT
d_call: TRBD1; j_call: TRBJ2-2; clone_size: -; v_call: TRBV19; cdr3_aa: CASRQGASTGELFF; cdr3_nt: TGTGCCAGCCGACAGGGGGCTTCCACCGGGGAGCTGTTTTTT
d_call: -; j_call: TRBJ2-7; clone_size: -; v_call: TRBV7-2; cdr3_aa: CASSLTGNSYEQYF; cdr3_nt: TGTGCCAGCAGCTTAACCGGTAACTCCTACGAGCAGTACTTC
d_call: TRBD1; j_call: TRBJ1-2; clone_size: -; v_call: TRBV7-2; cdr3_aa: CASSLGAGTGNYGYTF; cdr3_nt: TGTGCCAGCAGCTTAGGGGCTGGGACAGGGAACTATGGCTACACCTTC
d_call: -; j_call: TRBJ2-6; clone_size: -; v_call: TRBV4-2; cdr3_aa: CASSQVQGLGGGANVLTF; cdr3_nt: TGTGCCAGCAGCCAAGTTCAGGGGTTAGGGGGTGGGGCCAACGTCCTGACTTTC
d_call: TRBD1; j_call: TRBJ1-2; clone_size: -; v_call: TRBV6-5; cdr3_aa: CASSDRGGYTF; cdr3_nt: TGTGCCAGCAGCGACAGGGGTGGCTACACCTTC
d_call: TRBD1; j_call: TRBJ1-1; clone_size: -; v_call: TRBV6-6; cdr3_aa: CASRSRDRNMNTEAFF; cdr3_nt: TGTGCCAGCAGGTCCCGGGACAGAAACATGAACACTGAAGCTTTCTTT
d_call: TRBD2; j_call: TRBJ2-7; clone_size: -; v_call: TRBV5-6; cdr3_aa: CASSLGLAGVYEQYF; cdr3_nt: TGTGCCAGCAGCTTGGGACTAGCGGGAGTGTACGAGCAGTACTTC